This TCR beta chain was profiled in a study of T cell responses to AZD1222 COVID-19 vaccine. Overall study results and limits: Vaccination with two AZD1222 doses was followed by a rise in Spike-specific TCR breadth and depth.

Trimming pared 7 bases from V and 5 bases from J, leaving 8 bases between. Germline CDR1 reads DFQATT; CDR2 reads SNEGSKA (reference sequence). The CDR3 loop spans 11 amino acids. The repertoire was sequenced with immunoSEQ multiplex PCR; TCRdb's copy has only in-frame clones and lacks some. The table includes approximately 180,000 clones, just over 90% detected once. For this clone: The antigen is not known.

The sequence was collected from an adult who received the MenACWY meningococcal vaccine as a control. The gene calls are TRBV20-1 and TRBJ1-4; D not resolved. Source: peripheral blood, taken 28 days after the second dose of the MenACWY control vaccine. CDR3 bases: TGCAGTGTAGTACAGAATGAAAAACTGTTTTTT. As protein: CSVVQNEKLFF.